This TCR beta chain was identified during a study of cytomegalovirus exposure and HLA in healthy donors. Study findings and constraints: There were 150 to 200 TCR beta chains listed as cytomegalovirus-associated. TCR beta chain V- and J-gene trimming was linked, in a later analysis, to a missense variant in DCLRE1C.

The PCR was carried out with 60 Vbeta primers and 13 Jbeta primers. Sequencing was performed with immunoSEQ multiplex PCR; in TCRdb, only in-frame clones are kept and a portion is missing. The table has fewer than 200,000 clones, roughly 80% seen once. Comment on this clone: Its antigen is as yet unknown.

The material sequenced was PBMCs. This sequence was found in a man aged 35 to 55 in good health and CMV-seronegative.

The CDR3 reads CASRSLAGSVGEQFF. CDR3 DNA sequence: TGTGCCAGCAGATCACTAGCGGGATCGGTAGGTGAGCAGTTCTTC. The V call is TRBV2, the J call TRBJ2-1; 10 bases align to TRBD2. Germline CDR1 is SNHLY and CDR2 is FYNNEI. The CDR3 runs 15 residues. V shed 6 bases and J 9 bases; nucleotides not matched to a gene: 11.